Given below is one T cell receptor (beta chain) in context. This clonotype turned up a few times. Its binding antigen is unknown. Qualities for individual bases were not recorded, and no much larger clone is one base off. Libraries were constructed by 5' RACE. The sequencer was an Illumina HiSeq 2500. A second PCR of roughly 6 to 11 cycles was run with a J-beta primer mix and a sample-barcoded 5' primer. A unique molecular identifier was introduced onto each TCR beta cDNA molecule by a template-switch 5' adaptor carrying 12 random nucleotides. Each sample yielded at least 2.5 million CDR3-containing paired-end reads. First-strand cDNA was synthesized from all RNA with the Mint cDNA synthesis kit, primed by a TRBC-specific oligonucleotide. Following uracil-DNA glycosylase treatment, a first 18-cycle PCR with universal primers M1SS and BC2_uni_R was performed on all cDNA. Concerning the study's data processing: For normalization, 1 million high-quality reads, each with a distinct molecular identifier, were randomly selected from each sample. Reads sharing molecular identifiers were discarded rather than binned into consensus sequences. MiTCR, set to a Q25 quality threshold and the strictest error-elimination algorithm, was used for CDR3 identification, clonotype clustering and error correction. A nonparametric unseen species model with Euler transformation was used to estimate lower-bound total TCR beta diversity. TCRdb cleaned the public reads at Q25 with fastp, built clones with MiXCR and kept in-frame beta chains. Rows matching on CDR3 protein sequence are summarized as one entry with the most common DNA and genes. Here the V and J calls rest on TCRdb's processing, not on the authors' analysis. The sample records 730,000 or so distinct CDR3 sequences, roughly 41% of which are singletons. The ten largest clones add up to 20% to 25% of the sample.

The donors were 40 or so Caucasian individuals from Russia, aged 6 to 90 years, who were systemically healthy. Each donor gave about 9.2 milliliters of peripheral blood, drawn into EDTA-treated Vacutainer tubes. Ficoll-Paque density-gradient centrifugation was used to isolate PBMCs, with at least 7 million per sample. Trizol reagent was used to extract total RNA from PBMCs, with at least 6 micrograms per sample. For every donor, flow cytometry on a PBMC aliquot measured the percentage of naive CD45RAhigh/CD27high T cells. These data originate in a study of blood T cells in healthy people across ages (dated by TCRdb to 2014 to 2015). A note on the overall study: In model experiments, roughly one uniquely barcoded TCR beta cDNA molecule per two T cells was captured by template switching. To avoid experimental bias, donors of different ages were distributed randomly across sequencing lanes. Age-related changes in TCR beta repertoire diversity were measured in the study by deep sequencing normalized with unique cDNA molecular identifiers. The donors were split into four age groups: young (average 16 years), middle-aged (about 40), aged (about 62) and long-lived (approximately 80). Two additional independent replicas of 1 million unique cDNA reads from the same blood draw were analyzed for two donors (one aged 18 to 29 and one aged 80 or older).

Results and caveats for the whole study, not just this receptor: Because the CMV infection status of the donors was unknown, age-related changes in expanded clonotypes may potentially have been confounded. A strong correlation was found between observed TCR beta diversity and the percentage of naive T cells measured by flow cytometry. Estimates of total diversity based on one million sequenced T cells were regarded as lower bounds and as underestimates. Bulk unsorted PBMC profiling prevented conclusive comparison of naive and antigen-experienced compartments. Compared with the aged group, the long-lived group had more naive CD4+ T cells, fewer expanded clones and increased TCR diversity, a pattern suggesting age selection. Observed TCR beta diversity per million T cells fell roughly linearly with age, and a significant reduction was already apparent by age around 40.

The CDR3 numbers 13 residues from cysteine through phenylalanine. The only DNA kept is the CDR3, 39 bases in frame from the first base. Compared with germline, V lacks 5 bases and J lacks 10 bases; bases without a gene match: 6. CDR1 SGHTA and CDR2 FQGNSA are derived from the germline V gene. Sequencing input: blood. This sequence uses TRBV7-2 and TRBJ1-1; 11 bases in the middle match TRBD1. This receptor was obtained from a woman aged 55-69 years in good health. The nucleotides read TGTGCCAGCAGCCCGGACAGGGGGCGAGGAGCTTTCTTT. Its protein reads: CASSPDRGRGAFF.